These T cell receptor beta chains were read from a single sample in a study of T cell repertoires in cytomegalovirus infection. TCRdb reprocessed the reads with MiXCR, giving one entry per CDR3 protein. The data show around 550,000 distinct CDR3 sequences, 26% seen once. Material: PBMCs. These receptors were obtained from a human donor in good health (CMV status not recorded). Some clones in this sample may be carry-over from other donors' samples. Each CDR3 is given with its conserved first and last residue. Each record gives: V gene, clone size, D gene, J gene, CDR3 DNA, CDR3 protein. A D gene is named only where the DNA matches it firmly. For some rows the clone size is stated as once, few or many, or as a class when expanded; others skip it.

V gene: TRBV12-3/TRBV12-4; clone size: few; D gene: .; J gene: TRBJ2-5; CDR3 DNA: TGTGCCAGCAGTCTTGGCCGGGGTGAGAGGGAGACCCAGTACTTC; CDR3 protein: CASSLGRGERETQYF
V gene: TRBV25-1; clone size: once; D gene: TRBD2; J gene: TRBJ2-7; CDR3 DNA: TGTGCCAGCAGTGAATCCGGGACTAGCGGGAGCTACGAGCAGTACTTC; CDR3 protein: CASSESGTSGSYEQYF
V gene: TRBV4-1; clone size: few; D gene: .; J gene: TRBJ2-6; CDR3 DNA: TGCGCCAGCAGCCAAGATGGGGGAAGCTCTGGGGCCAACGTCCTGACTTTC; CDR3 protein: CASSQDGGSSGANVLTF
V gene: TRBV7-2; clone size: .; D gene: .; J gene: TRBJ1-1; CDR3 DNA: TGTGCCAGCAGCTTGTGGCCAGGGGCGAGGACTGAAGCTTTCTTT; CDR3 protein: CASSLWPGARTEAFF
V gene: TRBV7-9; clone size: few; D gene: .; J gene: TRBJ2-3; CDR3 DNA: TGTGCCAGCAGCGTAGATCCGTCAGTCGCAGATACGCAGTATTTT; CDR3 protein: CASSVDPSVADTQYF
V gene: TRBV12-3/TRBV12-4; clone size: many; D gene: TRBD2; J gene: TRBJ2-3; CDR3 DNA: TGTGCCACCTCTAGCGGGAGAAGCACAGATACGCAGTATTTT; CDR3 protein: CATSSGRSTDTQYF
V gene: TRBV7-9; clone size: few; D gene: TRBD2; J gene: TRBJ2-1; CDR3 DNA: TGTGCCAGCAGCTTAGCGGGGGGGTCATCGAATGAGCAGTTCTTC; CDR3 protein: CASSLAGGSSNEQFF
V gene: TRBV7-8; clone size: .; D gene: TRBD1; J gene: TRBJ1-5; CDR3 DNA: TGTGCCAGCCAGGGGGAAGTATACAATCAGCCCCAGCATTTT; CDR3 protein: CASQGEVYNQPQHF
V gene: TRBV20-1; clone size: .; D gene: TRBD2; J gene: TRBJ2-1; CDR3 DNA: TGCAGTGCTGTGGACAGATTCGGGACTAGCGGGAACTCCTACAATGAGCAGTTCTTC; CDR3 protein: CSAVDRFGTSGNSYNEQFF
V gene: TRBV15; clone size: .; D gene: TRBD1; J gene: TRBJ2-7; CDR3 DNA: TGTGCCACCAGCAGAGTTCCTGGACAGGGGGCGGAAGAGCAGTACTTC; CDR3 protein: CATSRVPGQGAEEQYF
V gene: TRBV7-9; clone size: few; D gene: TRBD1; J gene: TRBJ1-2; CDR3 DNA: TGTGCCAGCAGCCCGGGACAGCCAACTCACTATGGCTACACCTTC; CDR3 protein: CASSPGQPTHYGYTF
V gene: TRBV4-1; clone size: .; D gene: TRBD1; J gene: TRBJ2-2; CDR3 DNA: TGCGCCAGCAGCCAAGGGACAGGGCATACCGGGGAGCTGTTTTTT; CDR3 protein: CASSQGTGHTGELFF
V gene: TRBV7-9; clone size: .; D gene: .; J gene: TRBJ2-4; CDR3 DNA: TGTGCCAGCAGCTTAAACAGCAGAAACATTCAGTACTTC; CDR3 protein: CASSLNSRNIQYF
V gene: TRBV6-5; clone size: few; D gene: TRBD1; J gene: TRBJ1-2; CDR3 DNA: TGTGCCAGCAGTTACTGGGGTCGGACAGGGCAGGGTGGCTACACCTTC; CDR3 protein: CASSYWGRTGQGGYTF
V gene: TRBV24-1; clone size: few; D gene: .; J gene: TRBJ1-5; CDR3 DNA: TGTGCCACCAGTGATCCCGCCGGGGATCATCAGCCCCAGCATTTT; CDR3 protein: CATSDPAGDHQPQHF
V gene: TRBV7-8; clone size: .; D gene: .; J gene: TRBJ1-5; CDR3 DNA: TGTGCCAGCAGCCGGACTCGACAGCCCCAGCATTTT; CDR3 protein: CASSRTRQPQHF
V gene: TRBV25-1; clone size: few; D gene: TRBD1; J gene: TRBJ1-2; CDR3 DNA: TGTGCCAGCAGTGATCCGGGAAGACAGGGGGTTGACTATGGCTACACCTTC; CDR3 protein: CASSDPGRQGVDYGYTF
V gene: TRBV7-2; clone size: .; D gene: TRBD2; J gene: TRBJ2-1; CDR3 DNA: TGTGCCAGCAGACTAGCGGGAGGTGGGTCCTACAATGAGCAGTTCTTC; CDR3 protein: CASRLAGGGSYNEQFF
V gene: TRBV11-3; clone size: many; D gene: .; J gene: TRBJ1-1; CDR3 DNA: TGTGCCAGCAGCTCTGGCCCCCACGGGAACACTGAAGCTTTCTTT; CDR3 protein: CASSSGPHGNTEAFF
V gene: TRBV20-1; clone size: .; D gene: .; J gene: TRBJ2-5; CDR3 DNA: TGCAGTGCTCCCCTTGGTCTTGAGACCCAGTACTTC; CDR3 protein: CSAPLGLETQYF
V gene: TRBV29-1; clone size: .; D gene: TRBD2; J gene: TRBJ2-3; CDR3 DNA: TGCAGCGTTGGGGGGGGAAACACAGATACGCAGTATTTT; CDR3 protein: CSVGGGNTDTQYF
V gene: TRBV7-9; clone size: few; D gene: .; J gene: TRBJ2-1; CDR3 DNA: TGTGCCAGCAGCTTAGGGGGATACTACAATGAGCAGTTCTTC; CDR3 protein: CASSLGGYYNEQFF
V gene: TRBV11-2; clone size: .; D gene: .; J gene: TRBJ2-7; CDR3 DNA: TGTGCCAGCAGCTTAGACGTAGGAAACTCCTACGAGCAGTACTTC; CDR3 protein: CASSLDVGNSYEQYF
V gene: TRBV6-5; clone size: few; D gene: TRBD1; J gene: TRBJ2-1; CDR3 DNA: TGTGCCAGCAGTTACTGGGACAGGTATAATGAGCAGTTCTTC; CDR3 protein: CASSYWDRYNEQFF
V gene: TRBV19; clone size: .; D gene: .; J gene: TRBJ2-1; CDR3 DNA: TGTGCCAGTAGTATTAGCGGGGGACAGGGGTTCAATGAGCAGTTCTTC; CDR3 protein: CASSISGGQGFNEQFF
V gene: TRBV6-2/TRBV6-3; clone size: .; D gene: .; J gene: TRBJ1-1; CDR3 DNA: TGTGCCGGCAGTTACTTCCGAAGCCGGACAGTGAACACTGAAGCTTTCTTT; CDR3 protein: CAGSYFRSRTVNTEAFF
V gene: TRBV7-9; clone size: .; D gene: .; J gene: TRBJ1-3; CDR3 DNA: TGTGCCAGCAGCCCAGGAGGCGGAAACACCATATATTTT; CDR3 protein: CASSPGGGNTIYF
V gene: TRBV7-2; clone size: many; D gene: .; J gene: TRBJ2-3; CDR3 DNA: TGTGCCAGCAGCCCTCACAGCCACACAGATACGCAGTATTTT; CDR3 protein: CASSPHSHTDTQYF
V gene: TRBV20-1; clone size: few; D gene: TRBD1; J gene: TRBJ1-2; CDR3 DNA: TGCAGTGCTACACTGACAGGGCCCTATGGCTACACCTTC; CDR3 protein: CSATLTGPYGYTF
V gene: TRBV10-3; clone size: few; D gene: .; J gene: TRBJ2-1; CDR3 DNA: TGTGCCTCCGGGACGGAGGGCGATGAGCAGTTCTTC; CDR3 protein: CASGTEGDEQFF
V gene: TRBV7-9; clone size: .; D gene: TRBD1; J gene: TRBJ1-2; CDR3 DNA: TGTGCCAGCAGCTTAACAGGGGGCAGTTCAGCTGGCTACACCTTC; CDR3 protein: CASSLTGGSSAGYTF
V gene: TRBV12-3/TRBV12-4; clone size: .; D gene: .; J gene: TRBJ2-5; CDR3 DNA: TGTGCCAGCACCACCAGAAAAGAGACCCAGTACTTC; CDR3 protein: CASTTRKETQYF
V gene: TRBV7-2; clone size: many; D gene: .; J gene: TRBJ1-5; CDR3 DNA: TGTGCCAGCAGCTTAGCCGGGGCAAATCAGCCCCAGCATTTT; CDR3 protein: CASSLAGANQPQHF
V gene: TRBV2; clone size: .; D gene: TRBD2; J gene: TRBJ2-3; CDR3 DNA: TGTGCCAGCAGTACGAGACTAGCGGCCTTACCAGATACGCAGTATTTT; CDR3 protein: CASSTRLAALPDTQYF
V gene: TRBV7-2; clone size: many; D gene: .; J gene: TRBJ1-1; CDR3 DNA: TGTGCCAGCAGCTTAGCCCAGCAGTCCTCTGAAGCTTTCTTT; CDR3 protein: CASSLAQQSSEAFF
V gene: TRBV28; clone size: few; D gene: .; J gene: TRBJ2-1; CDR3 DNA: TGTGCCAGCAGTCTCGAAACTGGTCACAATGAGCAGTTCTTC; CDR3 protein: CASSLETGHNEQFF
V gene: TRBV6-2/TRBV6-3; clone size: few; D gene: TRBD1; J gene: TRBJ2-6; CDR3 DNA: TGTGCCAGCAGTAACCAGGGGGCTGGGGCCAACGTCCTGACTTTC; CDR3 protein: CASSNQGAGANVLTF
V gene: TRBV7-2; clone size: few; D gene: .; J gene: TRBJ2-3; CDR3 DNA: TGTGCCAGCACTCGGAGACGGAACGGGGATACGCAGTATTTT; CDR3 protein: CASTRRRNGDTQYF
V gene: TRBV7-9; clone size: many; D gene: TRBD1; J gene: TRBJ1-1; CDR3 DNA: TGTGCCAGCAGCTTTCAGGGGGCGGTTACTGAAGCTTTCTTT; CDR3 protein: CASSFQGAVTEAFF
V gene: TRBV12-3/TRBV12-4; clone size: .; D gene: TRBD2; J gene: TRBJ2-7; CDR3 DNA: TGTGCCAGCAGTATTAGCGGGGGGGGGTCCTACGAGCAGTACTTC; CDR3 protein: CASSISGGGSYEQYF
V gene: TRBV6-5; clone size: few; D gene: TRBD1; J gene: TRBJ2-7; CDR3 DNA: TGTGCCAGCAGTTTGGACAGGGTGATGGAGCAGTACTTC; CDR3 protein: CASSLDRVMEQYF
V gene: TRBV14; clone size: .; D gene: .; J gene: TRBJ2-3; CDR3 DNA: TGTGCCAGCAGCCAAGAAGTGGTCCAGCGGAGGGGCACAGATACGCAGTATTTT; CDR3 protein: CASSQEVVQRRGTDTQYF
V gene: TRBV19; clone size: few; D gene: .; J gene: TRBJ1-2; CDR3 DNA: TGTGCCAGTAGTAATTCTGGGCGTTGGGATGGCTACACCTTC; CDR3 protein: CASSNSGRWDGYTF
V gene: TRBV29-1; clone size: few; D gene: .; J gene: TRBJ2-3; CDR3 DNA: TGCAGCGTCGAGGATTGGACAGATACGCAGTATTTT; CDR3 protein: CSVEDWTDTQYF
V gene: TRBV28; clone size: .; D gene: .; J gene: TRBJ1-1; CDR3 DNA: TGTCCCAGCAGTATCCTGACACCGAACACTGAAGCTTTCTTT; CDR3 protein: CPSSILTPNTEAFF
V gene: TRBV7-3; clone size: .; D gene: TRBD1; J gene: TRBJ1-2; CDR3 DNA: TGTGCCAGCAGCCCCGGCAGGGGGCTCGATGGCTACACCTTC; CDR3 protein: CASSPGRGLDGYTF
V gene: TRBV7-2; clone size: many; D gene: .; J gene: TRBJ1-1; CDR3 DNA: TGTGCCAGCAGCTTATCCAGGGGCTCCAACACTGAAGCTTTCTTT; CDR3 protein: CASSLSRGSNTEAFF
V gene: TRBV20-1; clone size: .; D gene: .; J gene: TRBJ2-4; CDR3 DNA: TGCAGTGCTACGGGAGTTGAAAACATTCAGTACTTC; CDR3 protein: CSATGVENIQYF
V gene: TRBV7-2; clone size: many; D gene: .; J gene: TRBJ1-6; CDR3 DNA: TGTGCCAGCAGCCCCGACAGCCGCTCCTATAATTCACCCCTCCACTTT; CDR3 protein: CASSPDSRSYNSPLHF
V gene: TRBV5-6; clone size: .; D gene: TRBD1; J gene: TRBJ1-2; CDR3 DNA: TGTGCCAGCAGCTCGGATTCGGGGACAGATGGCTACACCTTC; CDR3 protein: CASSSDSGTDGYTF